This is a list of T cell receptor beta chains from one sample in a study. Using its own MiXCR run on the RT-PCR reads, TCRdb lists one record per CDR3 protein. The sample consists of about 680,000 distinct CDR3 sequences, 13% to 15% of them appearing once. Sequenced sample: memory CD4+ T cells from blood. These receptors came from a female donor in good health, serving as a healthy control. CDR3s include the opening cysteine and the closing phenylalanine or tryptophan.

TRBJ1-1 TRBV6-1 CASSEGFARGSEAFF
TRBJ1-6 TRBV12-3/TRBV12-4 CASSSSGSGGPLHF
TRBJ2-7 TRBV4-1 CASSQERDRKQYF
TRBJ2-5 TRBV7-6 CASSSWRETQYF
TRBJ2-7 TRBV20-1 CSARAQGRDEQYF
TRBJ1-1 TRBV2 CASSGQGGTEAFF
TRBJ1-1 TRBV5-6 CASSSDRLTEAFF
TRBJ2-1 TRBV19 CASSIGRGSEQFF
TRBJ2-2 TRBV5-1 CASSSGTNLNTGELFF
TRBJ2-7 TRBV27 CASSLIRDRGKEQYF
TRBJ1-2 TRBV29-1 CSVEGGASYGYTF